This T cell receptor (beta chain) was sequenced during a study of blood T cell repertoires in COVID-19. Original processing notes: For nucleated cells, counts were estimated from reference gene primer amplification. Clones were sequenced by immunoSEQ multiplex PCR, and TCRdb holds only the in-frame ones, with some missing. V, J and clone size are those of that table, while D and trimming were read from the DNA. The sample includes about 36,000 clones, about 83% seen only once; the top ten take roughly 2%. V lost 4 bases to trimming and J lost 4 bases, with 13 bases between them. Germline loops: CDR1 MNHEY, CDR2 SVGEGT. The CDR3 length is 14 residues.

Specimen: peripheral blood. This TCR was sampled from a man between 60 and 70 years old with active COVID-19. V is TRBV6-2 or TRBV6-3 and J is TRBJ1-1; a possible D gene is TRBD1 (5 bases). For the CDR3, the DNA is TGTGCCAGCAGTTCCCCGCAGGGTCGCACTGAAGCTTTCTTT. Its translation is CASSSPQGRTEAFF.